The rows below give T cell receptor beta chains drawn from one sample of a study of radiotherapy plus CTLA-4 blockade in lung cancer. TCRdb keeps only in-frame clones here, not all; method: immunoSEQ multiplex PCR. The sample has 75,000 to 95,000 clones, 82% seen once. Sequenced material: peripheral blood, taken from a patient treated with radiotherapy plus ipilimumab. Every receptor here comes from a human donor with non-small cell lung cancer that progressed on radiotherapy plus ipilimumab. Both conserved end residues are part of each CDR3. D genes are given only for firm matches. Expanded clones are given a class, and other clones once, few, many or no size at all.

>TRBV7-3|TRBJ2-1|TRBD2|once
TGTGCCAGCAGCTTAATGGGGGAGGGCCTAAATGAGCAGTTCTTC
CASSLMGEGLNEQFF
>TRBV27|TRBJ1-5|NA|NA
TGTGCCAGCAGTGAGGACAGCCGCAATCAGCCCCAGCATTTT
CASSEDSRNQPQHF
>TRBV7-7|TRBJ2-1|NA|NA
TGTGCTAGCAGCTTAGCACGGGACAATGAGCAGTTCTTC
CASSLARDNEQFF
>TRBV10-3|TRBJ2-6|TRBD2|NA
TGTGCCATCAGTGAGCGGGCAGCGGGGATCTCTGGGGCCAACGTCCTGACTTTC
CAISERAAGISGANVLTF
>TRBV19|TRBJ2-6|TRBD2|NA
TGTGCCAGTAGTATAGAGACTCGCGGGAGGGAGGCTGGGGCCAACGTCCTGACTTTC
CASSIETRGREAGANVLTF
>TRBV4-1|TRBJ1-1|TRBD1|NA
TGCGCCAGCAGCCAAAAGGGGGCTGTCACTGAAGCTTTCTTT
CASSQKGAVTEAFF
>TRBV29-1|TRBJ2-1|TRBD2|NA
TGCAGCGTTATGGGACTAGCGGGAGAGTATAATGAGCAGTTCTTC
CSVMGLAGEYNEQFF
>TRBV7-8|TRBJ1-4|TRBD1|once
TGTGCCAGCAGCTTAGCCTCCAGGACAGGGAGAATGTTTTTT
CASSLASRTGRMFF
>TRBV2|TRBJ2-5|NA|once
TGTGCCAGCAGGGGACGGGACAAGGGGACCCAGTACTTC
CASRGRDKGTQYF
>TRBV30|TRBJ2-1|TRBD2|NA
TGTGCCTGGAGTGTAGGGGTTCAGACTAGCGGGAAGTCGAATGAGCAGTTCTTC
CAWSVGVQTSGKSNEQFF
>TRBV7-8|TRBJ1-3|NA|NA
TGTGCCAGCAGGTTGACTGCTGGCCGCGGAAACACCATATATTTT
CASRLTAGRGNTIYF
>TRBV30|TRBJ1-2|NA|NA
TGTGCCTGGAACAGGGAAGAGATCTATGGCTACACCTTC
CAWNREEIYGYTF
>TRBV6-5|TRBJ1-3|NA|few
TGTGCCAGCAGCCGGCAGGTAGCGGGAAACACCATATATTTT
CASSRQVAGNTIYF
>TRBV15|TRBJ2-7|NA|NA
TGTGCCACCAGCAGGGCTGGGACTTCACGTTACGAGCAGTACTTC
CATSRAGTSRYEQYF
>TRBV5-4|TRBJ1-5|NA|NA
TGTGCCAGCAGCTTGGCCGAGACAGGCAATCAGCCCCAGCATTTT
CASSLAETGNQPQHF
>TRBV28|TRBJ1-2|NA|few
TGTGCCAGCAGTCCTGGAGGAGATTGGGGCTACACCTTC
CASSPGGDWGYTF
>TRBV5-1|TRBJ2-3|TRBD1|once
TGCGCCAGCACCAACCCAGGGGGCAACACAGATACGCAGTATTTT
CASTNPGGNTDTQYF
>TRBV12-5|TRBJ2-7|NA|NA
TGTGCTAGTGGTCCCGACCCCATAAACCTCAGGCCCGAGCAGTACTTC
CASGPDPINLRPEQYF
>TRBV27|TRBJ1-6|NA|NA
TGTGCCAGCAGTTTGACATCACAGGCAAATTCACCCCTCCACTTT
CASSLTSQANSPLHF
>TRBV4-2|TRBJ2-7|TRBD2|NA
TGTGCCAGCAGCCAAGTGGATAGCGGGAGGGACGAGCAGTACTTC
CASSQVDSGRDEQYF
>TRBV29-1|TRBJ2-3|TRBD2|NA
TGCAGCGCGGGACTAGCGGGAGAGGGTGATACGCAGTATTTT
CSAGLAGEGDTQYF
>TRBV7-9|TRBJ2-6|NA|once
TGTGCCAGCAGCCAACAGGTGTCCTCTGGGGCCAACGTCCTGACTTTC
CASSQQVSSGANVLTF
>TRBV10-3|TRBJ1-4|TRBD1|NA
TGTGCCATCAGTGACTCAGGGGGTGCTAATGAAAAACTGTTTTTT
CAISDSGGANEKLFF
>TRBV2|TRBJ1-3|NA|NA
TGTGCCAGCAGTGAGGCCGCGGACTCTGGAAACACCATATATTTT
CASSEAADSGNTIYF
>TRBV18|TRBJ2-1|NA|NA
TGTGCCAGCTCACCACTCGGTTTGTCCTACAATGAGCAGTTCTTC
CASSPLGLSYNEQFF
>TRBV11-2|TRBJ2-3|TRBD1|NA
TGTGCCAGCAGCCAGACAGGGGGTAACACAGATACGCAGTATTTT
CASSQTGGNTDTQYF
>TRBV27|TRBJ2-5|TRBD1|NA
TGTGCCAGCAGTCACGGACAGGGGGGGGGAGAGACCCAGTACTTC
CASSHGQGGGETQYF
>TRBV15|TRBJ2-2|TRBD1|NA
TGTGCCACCAGCAGAGATAGTAACACAGGGGTGGGCACCGGGGAGCTGTTTTTT
CATSRDSNTGVGTGELFF
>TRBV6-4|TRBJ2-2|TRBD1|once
TGTGCCAGCAGCGAGGAAGGGGGCGGCACCGGGGAGCTGTTTTTT
CASSEEGGGTGELFF
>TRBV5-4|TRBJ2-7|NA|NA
TGTGCCAGCAGCTTGGTTGGGGTTCCCTACGAGCAGTACTTC
CASSLVGVPYEQYF
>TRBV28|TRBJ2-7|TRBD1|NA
TGTGCCAGCAGCAAGGACAGGACTGGCTACGAGCAGTACTTC
CASSKDRTGYEQYF
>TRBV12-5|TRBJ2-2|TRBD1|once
TGTGCTAGTGGACGGACAGGGGACGGTCTGGCCGGGGAGCTGTTTTTT
CASGRTGDGLAGELFF
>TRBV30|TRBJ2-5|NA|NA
TGTGCCTGCGGGGCTAAAGAGACCCAGTACTTC
CACGAKETQYF
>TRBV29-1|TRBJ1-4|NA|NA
TGCAGTGCGGGATTCAATGAAAAACTGTTTTTT
CSAGFNEKLFF
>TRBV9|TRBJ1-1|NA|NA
TGTGCCAGCAGCGTAGACCCGGACGGGAACACTGAAGCTTTCTTT
CASSVDPDGNTEAFF
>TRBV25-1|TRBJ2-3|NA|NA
TGTGCCAGCAGTGATTCAGGACTAAGCACAGATACGCAGTATTTT
CASSDSGLSTDTQYF
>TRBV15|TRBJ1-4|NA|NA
TGTGCCACCAGCAGAGGGGTTCGGGGGACGGGGGAAAAACTGTTTTTT
CATSRGVRGTGEKLFF
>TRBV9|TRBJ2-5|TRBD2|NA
TGTGCCAGCAGCATGGGACTAGCGGTTTTCCAAGAGACCCAGTACTTC
CASSMGLAVFQETQYF
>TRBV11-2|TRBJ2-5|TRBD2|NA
TGTGCCAGCAGCTTAGCCCGGGGAATAGCGGGAGGCCTGGAGACCCAGTACTTC
CASSLARGIAGGLETQYF
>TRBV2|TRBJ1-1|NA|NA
TGTGCCACCTCAGATGCTGAAGCTTTCTTT
CATSDAEAFF